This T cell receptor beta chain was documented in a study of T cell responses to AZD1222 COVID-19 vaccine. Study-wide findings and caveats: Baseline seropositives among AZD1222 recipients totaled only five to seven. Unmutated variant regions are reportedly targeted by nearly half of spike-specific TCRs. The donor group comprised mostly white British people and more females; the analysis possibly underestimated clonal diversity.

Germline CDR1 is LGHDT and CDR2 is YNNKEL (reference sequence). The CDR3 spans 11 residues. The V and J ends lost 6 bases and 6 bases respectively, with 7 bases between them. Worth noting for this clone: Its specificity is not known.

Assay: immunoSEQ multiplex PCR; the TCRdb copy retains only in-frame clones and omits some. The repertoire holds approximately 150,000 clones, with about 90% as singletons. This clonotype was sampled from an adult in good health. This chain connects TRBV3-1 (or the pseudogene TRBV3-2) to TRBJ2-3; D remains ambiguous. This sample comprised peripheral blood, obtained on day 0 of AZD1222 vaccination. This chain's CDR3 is CASRQSDTQYF. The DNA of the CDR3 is TGTGCCAGCAGGCAGTCCGATACGCAGTATTTT.